This TCR beta chain was profiled in a study of CD4 T cells in relation to SARS-CoV-2 and coronaviruses. Regarding the study as a whole: Samples before the pandemic and after infection were not matched within any donor. In approximately 70% of donors, memory CD4+ clonotypes crossrecognized SARS-CoV-2 and at least one common cold coronavirus spike.

Notes on this clone: Its antigen is unknown.

With 9 bases clipped from V and 2 bases from J, the junction kept 3 bases outside the gene matches. CDR3 length: 13 residues. CDR1 and CDR2 (germline): KGHDR, SFDVKD. CD4+ T cells from unexposed donors were obtained before the COVID-19 pandemic (2011-2018). Naive and memory CD4+ T cells came from enriched cryopreserved PBMCs. Uncultured naive and memory CD4+ T cells supplied DNA for deep TCR-beta sequencing. The data were produced by immunoSEQ multiplex PCR, yet TCRdb's version contains in-frame clones alone and is incomplete. The sample records 65,000 or so clones, 85% to 90% being singletons. This clonotype originated in a human donor in good health. Material: memory CD4+ T cells from PBMCs. This sequence joins TRBV24-1 and TRBJ2-1; TRBD1 matches at 7 bases. The CDR3 sequence is CATETGPYNEQFF. The CDR3 DNA is TGTGCCACCGAGACAGGGCCCTACAATGAGCAGTTCTTC.